The source of this TCR beta chain is a study of CD8 T cells in ankylosing spondylitis. Study conclusions and caveats: Disease-linked clones reportedly concentrated significantly in matched ankylosing spondylitis synovial fluid. Seemingly characteristic of ankylosing spondylitis blood was a TCR beta motif consisting of about 8 highly homologous variants. Previously reported in reactive arthritis synovial fluid and blood were some of the motif variants.

Turning to this clonotype: Its antigen is undetermined.

The germline CDR1 and CDR2 sequences are LGHDT and YNNKEL (reference sequence). Trimming shortened V by 1 base and J by 5 bases, and 9 bases separated the two germline ends. The CDR3 totals 14 residues. With molecular barcodes, quantitative 5'-RACE was used to make the TCR beta libraries. TCRdb fed the 5' RACE reads into MiXCR, producing one record per CDR3 protein. Of more than 600,000 distinct CDR3 sequences in the sample, around a fifth are singletons; the top ten hold 19%. The sequenced sample consisted of blood, either unsorted or a sorted T cell fraction (not recorded which). The rearrangement uses TRBV3-1 and TRBJ2-1, with D possibly called TRBD1 or TRBD2 (5 bases each). This clonotype originated in a male donor with ankylosing spondylitis. CDR3 sequence: CASSQVGANNEQFF. The CDR3 DNA follows: TGTGCCAGCAGCCAAGTCGGGGCCAACAATGAGCAGTTCTTC.